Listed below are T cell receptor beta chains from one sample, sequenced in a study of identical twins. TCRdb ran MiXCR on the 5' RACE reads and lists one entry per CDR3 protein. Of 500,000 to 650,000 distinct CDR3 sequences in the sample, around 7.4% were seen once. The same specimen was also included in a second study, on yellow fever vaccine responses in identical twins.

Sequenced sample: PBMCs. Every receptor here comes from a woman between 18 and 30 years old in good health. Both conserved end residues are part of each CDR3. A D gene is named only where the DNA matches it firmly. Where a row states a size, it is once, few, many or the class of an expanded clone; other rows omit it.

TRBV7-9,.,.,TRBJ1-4,TGTGCCAGCAGCTTACGGGGGGCTATTGATGAAAAACTGTTTTTT,CASSLRGAIDEKLFF
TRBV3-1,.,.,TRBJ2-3,TGTGCCAGCAGCCTCTCCGGGACACCAGATACGCAGTATTTT,CASSLSGTPDTQYF
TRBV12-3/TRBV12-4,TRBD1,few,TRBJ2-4,TGTGCCAGCAGTCCGGACAGGGATAAAAACATTCAGTACTTC,CASSPDRDKNIQYF
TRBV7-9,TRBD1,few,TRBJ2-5,TGTGCCAGCAGCTTTGGGACAGGGAGGGAGACCCAGTACTTC,CASSFGTGRETQYF
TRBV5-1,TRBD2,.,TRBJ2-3,TGCGCCACCTCGACTAGCCTAGCAGATACGCAGTATTTT,CATSTSLADTQYF
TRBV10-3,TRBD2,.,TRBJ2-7,TGTGCCATCAGTGAGCCCCTAGCGGGAGTACACGAGCAGTACTTC,CAISEPLAGVHEQYF
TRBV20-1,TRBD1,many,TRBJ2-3,TGCAGTGCTACAGGGGGCGGCACAGATACGCAGTATTTT,CSATGGGTDTQYF
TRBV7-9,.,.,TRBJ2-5,TGTGCCAGCAGCTCCATTCAGGGGGGAGAGACCCAGTACTTC,CASSSIQGGETQYF
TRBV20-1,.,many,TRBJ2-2,TGCAGTGCTAGACGTTTTGGCGGGGAGCTGTTTTTT,CSARRFGGELFF
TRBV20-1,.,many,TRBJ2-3,TGCAGTGCTAGGGCAGATACGCAGTATTTT,CSARADTQYF
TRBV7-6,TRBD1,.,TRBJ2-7,TGTGCCAGCAGCTTAGGACAGGGTATCTACGAGCAGTACTTC,CASSLGQGIYEQYF
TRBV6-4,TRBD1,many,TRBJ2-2,TGTGCCAGCAGTGACGGACAGGGGATCGGGGAGCTGTTTTTT,CASSDGQGIGELFF
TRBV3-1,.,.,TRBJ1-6,TGTGCCAGCAGCCAAGACAGGTTCGCTCGATCACCCCTCCACTTT,CASSQDRFARSPLHF
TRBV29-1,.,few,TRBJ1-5,TGCAGCGTTGCATGGGGGACGAGTCAGCCCCAGCATTTT,CSVAWGTSQPQHF
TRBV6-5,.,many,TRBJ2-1,TGTGCCAGCAGTTACCGTATTGGTGCCTTCAACAATGAGCAGTTCTTC,CASSYRIGAFNNEQFF
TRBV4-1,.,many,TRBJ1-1,TGCGCCAGCAGCCCCACTGGACGGCACACTGAAGCTTTCTTT,CASSPTGRHTEAFF
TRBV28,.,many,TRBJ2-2,TGTGCCAGCAGTGGAGACAGCTTCACCGGGGAGCTGTTTTTT,CASSGDSFTGELFF
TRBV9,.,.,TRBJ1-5,TGTGCCAGCAGCCTGGTGAGGCAGGGTCAGCCCCAGCATTTT,CASSLVRQGQPQHF
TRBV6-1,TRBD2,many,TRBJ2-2,TGTGCCAGCAAAGCGGGGGCGAGCACCGGGGAGCTGTTTTTT,CASKAGASTGELFF
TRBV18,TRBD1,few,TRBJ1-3,TGTGCCAGCTCACCGGGACAGACTGGAAACACCATATATTTT,CASSPGQTGNTIYF
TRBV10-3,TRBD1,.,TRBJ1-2,TGTGCCATCAATAAAGAGGACAGGGCGAGTGGCTACACCTTC,CAINKEDRASGYTF
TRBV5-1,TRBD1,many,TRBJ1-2,TGCGCCAGCAGCTTTTCGGTCGGAGGGGACAGGGGAATATCTACCTTC,CASSFSVGGDRGISTF
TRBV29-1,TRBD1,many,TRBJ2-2,TGCAGCGTTGAAGAGGGTAGCAGGGGGTACACCGGGGAGCTGTTTTTT,CSVEEGSRGYTGELFF
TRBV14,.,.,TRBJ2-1,TGTGCCACCCCGGCAGGGGACGCTTACAATGAGCAGTTCTTC,CATPAGDAYNEQFF
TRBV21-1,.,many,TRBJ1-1,TGTGCCAGCCTGAACCCTAAAGAGAACACTGAAGCTTTCTTT,CASLNPKENTEAFF